Listed here are 12 T cell receptor beta chains from one sample, sequenced in a study of cytomegalovirus exposure and HLA in healthy donors (dated by TCRdb to the late 2010s). Library preparation was by the immunoSEQ multiplex PCR assay. This immuneACCESS table, as held by TCRdb, lists in-frame sequences with V and J called but not all clones. Of the missing ones, under half trace to an unresolved V gene in checked studies; the others have no known cause. For this sample the table gives 55,000 to 75,000 clones, of which around 95% were detected only once. Together, the top ten hold over 6% of the sample. The sample comprised PBMCs. These receptors were taken from a woman under 30 in good health and CMV-seropositive.

J is TRBJ2-1 and V is TRBV19; 11 nucleotides agree with TRBD2. The junction had 14 bases not matched to a gene; V was cut back by 10 bases and J by 0 bases. The V gene's germline CDR1 is LNHDA and CDR2 SQIVND (reference sequence). CDR3 length equals 18 residues. CDR3 sequence (DNA): TGTGCCACCCTTCCATGGGGACTAGCGGTCAGCTCCTACAATGAGCAGTTCTTC. This codes for CATLPWGLAVSSYNEQFF.

V is TRBV7-3 and J is TRBJ2-1; TRBD2 matches 7 bases. J was trimmed by 5 bases and V by 5 bases; bases with no gene match: 9. Germline CDR1 reads SGHTA; CDR2 reads FQGTGA. The CDR3 spans 15 residues. CDR3 amino acids: CASSPGTTPNNEQFF. DNA of the CDR3: TGTGCCAGCAGCCCCGGGACTACCCCGAACAATGAGCAGTTCTTC.

This chain connects TRBV20-1 to TRBJ2-1; TRBD2 matches 7 bases. The germline gives CDR1 DFQATT, CDR2 SNEGSKA (reference sequence). The CDR3 is made up of 11 amino acids. V lost 3 bases to trimming and J lost 15 bases; unmatched junction nucleotides: 8. The CDR3 loop is CSARTSLHLFF. In nucleotides, the CDR3 is TGCAGTGCTAGGACTAGCCTTCATCTGTTCTTC.

This chain joins TRBV4-3 and TRBJ2-7; TRBD1 matches 8 bases. The germline V gene has CDR1 LGHNA and CDR2 YSLEER. The CDR3 consists of 14 residues. V was clipped by 4 bases and J by 6 bases; unmatched bases: 8. The CDR3 region is CASSRGTGPLEQYF. The CDR3 region has the DNA TGCGCCAGCAGCCGAGGGACAGGCCCTCTCGAGCAGTACTTC.

The chain is built from TRBV4-2 and TRBJ2-5; 9 bases align to TRBD2. Per germline, CDR1 LGHNA and CDR2 YNFKEQ. This CDR3 is 15 amino acids long. The J segment lost 11 bases and the V segment lost 3 bases, leaving 13 bases of the junction unmatched. The CDR3 DNA follows: TGTGCCAGCAGCCAGGGCGGGGGGGGAGCGGCATCTCAGTACTTC. Its protein is CASSQGGGGAASQYF.

The gene calls are TRBV11-3 and TRBJ2-1; the match to TRBD1 covers 7 bases. The germline CDR1 and CDR2 sequences are SGHNT and YENEEA. The junction had 7 bases not matched to a gene; V was cut back by 4 bases and J by 7 bases. This CDR3 region has 14 residues. The CDR3 region is CASSSNRDSNEQFF. CDR3 coding DNA: TGTGCCAGCAGCTCGAACCGGGACAGTAATGAGCAGTTCTTC.

This clone has only a few counts. The CDR3, as DNA: TGTGCCAGCAGTGTGTCTAGCGGGAGTCCTTGGGAGACCCAGTACTTC. Protein: CASSVSSGSPWETQYF. J is TRBJ2-5 and V is TRBV6-1; 10 bases line up with TRBD2. The germline V gene has CDR1 MNHNS and CDR2 SASEGT. The CDR3 is 16 amino acids. V dropped 4 bases and J dropped 5; count of bases not matched to a gene: 10.

The chain combines TRBV28 with TRBJ1-1; no definite D call. Trimming removed 2 bases from V and 4 bases from J, with 17 bases in between. The CDR3 spans 16 residues. Germline V gene data show CDR1 as MDHEN and CDR2 as SYDVKM. CDR3 amino acids: CASSLKPSSLVTEAFF. Here the CDR3 DNA reads TGTGCCAGCAGTTTAAAGCCGTCTAGTTTGGTCACTGAAGCTTTCTTT.

The gene calls are TRBV6-1 and TRBJ2-1; 8 bases are shared with TRBD1. This CDR3 is 11 amino acids long. With V trimmed by 7 bases and J by 11 bases, 4 bases remained unmatched. CDR1 and CDR2 (germline): MNHNS, SASEGT. This CDR3 is CASTTGGKQFF. CDR3 coding DNA: TGTGCCAGCACCACAGGGGGTAAGCAGTTCTTC.

This chain's CDR3 is CASSDHYAGAGNEKLFF. CDR3 bases: TGTGCCAGCAGTGACCACTACGCTGGGGCGGGAAATGAAAAACTGTTTTTT. The J gene is TRBJ1-4, the V gene TRBV25-1; D possibly corresponds to TRBD1 (5 bases). V dropped 3 bases and J dropped 5 bases, with 19 bases sitting between them. CDR1 is MGHDK, CDR2 SYGVNS, per germline. This CDR3 is 17 amino acids long. The whole variable domain, filled in from reference TRBV25-1 and TRBJ1-4, reads EADIYQTPRYLVIGTGKKITLECSQTMGHDKMYWYQQDPGMELHLIHYSYGVNSTEKGDLSSESTVSRIRTEHFPLTLESARPSHTSQYLCASSDHYAGAGNEKLFFGSGTQLSVL.

CDR3 in DNA: TGTGCCAGCAGCTTGCTTCCAGGGGGCAGGGGAAACTATGGCTACACCTTC. Amino acids: CASSLLPGGRGNYGYTF. The J gene is TRBJ1-2, the V gene TRBV5-8, with TRBD1 matching 8 bases. This CDR3 has 17 amino acids. Germline CDR1 SGHTS, CDR2 YDEGEE. V lost 1 base to trimming and J lost 2 bases; unmatched junction nucleotides: 10.

In nucleotides, the CDR3 is TGTGCCAGCAGCTTAGTTGGACAGGGTATTTCCTATGGCTACACCTTC. Translated: CASSLVGQGISYGYTF. This rearrangement joins TRBV7-8 to TRBJ1-2; 8 bases are a match to TRBD1. With 1 base clipped from V and 4 bases from J, the junction kept 8 bases outside the gene matches. The V gene's germline CDR1 is SGHVS and CDR2 FQNEAQ. This CDR3 has 16 amino acids.